This is a list of T cell receptor beta chains from one sample in a study of blood T cell repertoires in COVID-19. Data came from immunoSEQ multiplex PCR; TCRdb stores just in-frame clones and leaves some out. The table shows more than 200,000 clones, with approximately 86% occurring only once. Sequencing was done on a sample of PBMCs or T cells enriched from blood (not recorded which). These receptors were collected from a woman aged 45-65 years who had recovered from COVID-19. The CDR3 runs from the conserved cysteine through the conserved F or W.

CDR3 length	V gene	CDR3 protein
14	TRBV5-1	CASSLGIAEDTQYF
17	TRBV7-9	CASSSRTLAGGHYEQYF
15	TRBV5-1	CASSLPGTESYEQYF
16	TRBV19	CASSTGGAPGWEKLFF
18	TRBV7-2	CASSLAYRGRTVNTEAFF
13	TRBV5-1	CASTGQETDTQYF
16	TRBV5-1	CASSLVAFRWSNEQFF
14	TRBV7-8	CASSLGGAGGGYTF
15	TRBV11-2	CASSSPGQRLNGYTF
16	TRBV7-2	CASSLEFSSSFYEQFF
18	TRBV10-3	CAISGTSGTSNPYNEQFF
14	TRBV5-6	CASSWGISTGELFF
16	TRBV24-1	CATLKSTGAFFYGYTF
12	TRBV12-3/TRBV12-4	CASRLDTDTQYF
15	TRBV28	CASAPRVVGSNEQFF
13	TRBV20-1	CSASGLTTGELFF
14	TRBV25-1	CASSKTALGTEAFF
12	TRBV23-1	CASSLGGPEAFF
16	TRBV10-3	CAISESVRDSNQPQHF
15	TRBV11-3	CASSLSAAGPDTQYF
12	TRBV5-6	CASSLGEVGAFF
13	TRBV27	CASSLSGRSEAFF
12	TRBV2	CASNRGGQPQHF
13	TRBV7-9	CASSLDRVYEQYF
15	TRBV28	CASSKRTTGNTEAFF
14	TRBV14	CASSQLLAGGDRFF
14	TRBV12-5	CASGEGLAVKTQYF
16	TRBV11-2	CASSFSLRGQHQEQFF
15	TRBV2	CASSMVRGTSEKLFF
15	TRBV19	CASSIGLGQSFGYTF
14	TRBV19	CATTPGLAHNEQFF
14	TRBV6-5	CASSYLGSGNTIYF